Below, 5 T cell receptor beta chains from the same sample are listed, as sequenced in a study of T cell responses to AZD1222 COVID-19 vaccine. The assay was immunoSEQ multiplex PCR, and TCRdb's table has in-frame clones only and misses some. The sample records more than 75,000 clones, about 91% being singletons. The input for sequencing was peripheral blood, taken on day 0 of AZD1222 vaccination. Every receptor here comes from an adult in good health.

The rearrangement uses TRBV7-9 and TRBJ2-3, with 11 bases matching TRBD2. V lost 5 bases to trimming and J lost 4 bases; unmatched junction nucleotides: 8. The CDR3 runs 16 residues. The germline gives CDR1 SEHNR, CDR2 FQNEAQ (reference sequence). In nucleotides, the CDR3 is TGTGCCAGCAGCAGTATAGCGGGAGGGCCATCAGATACGCAGTATTTT. This sequence encodes CASSSIAGGPSDTQYF. The variable domain in full, completed from reference TRBV7-9 and TRBJ2-3, reads DTGVSQNPRHKITKRGQNVTFRCDPISEHNRLYWYRQTLGQGPEFLTYFQNEAQLEKSRLLSDRFSAERPKGSFSTLEIQRTEQGDSAMYLCASSSIAGGPSDTQYFGPGTRLTVL.

The gene calls are TRBV3-1 (or the pseudogene TRBV3-2) and TRBJ2-7; 8 nucleotides line up with TRBD2. V lost 2 bases to trimming and J lost 0 bases; unmatched junction nucleotides: 3. CDR1 is LGHDT, CDR2 YNNKEL, per germline (reference sequence). This CDR3 spans 15 amino acids. CDR3 coding DNA: TGTGCCAGCAGCCAATACGGGAGGGCCTCCTACGAGCAGTACTTC. As protein: CASSQYGRASYEQYF.

The CDR3 protein is CATSSGQFYGYTF. DNA for the CDR3: TGTGCCACCAGCAGTGGACAGTTCTATGGCTACACCTTC. V gene TRBV15 combines with J gene TRBJ1-2, with a possible D match to TRBD1 (6 bases). Deletions cut 3 bases from V and 4 bases from J, with 9 bases between. CDR1 LNHNV and CDR2 YYDKDF come from the germline V gene (reference sequence). This CDR3 contains 13 residues.

V gene TRBV7-9 combines with J gene TRBJ2-1; 8 positions match TRBD2. This CDR3 has 16 amino acids. The trim removed 1 base at V and 0 bases at J, leaving 2 bases unmatched. Germline CDR1 is SEHNR and CDR2 is FQNEAQ (reference sequence). This CDR3 is CASSLEGTSSYNEQFF. The CDR3 region has the DNA TGTGCCAGCAGCTTAGAAGGGACTAGCTCCTACAATGAGCAGTTCTTC.

This chain joins TRBV20-1 and TRBJ2-1; D is possibly TRBD2 (6 bases). The ends were cut back, 3 bases at V and 6 bases at J, with 18 bases in the middle. This CDR3 comprises 15 residues. Per the germline V gene, CDR1 is DFQATT and CDR2 is SNEGSKA (reference sequence). The CDR3 is CSASLTEGHINEQFF. In DNA, the CDR3 is TGCAGTGCTAGTTTGACGGAGGGCCATATCAATGAGCAGTTCTTC.